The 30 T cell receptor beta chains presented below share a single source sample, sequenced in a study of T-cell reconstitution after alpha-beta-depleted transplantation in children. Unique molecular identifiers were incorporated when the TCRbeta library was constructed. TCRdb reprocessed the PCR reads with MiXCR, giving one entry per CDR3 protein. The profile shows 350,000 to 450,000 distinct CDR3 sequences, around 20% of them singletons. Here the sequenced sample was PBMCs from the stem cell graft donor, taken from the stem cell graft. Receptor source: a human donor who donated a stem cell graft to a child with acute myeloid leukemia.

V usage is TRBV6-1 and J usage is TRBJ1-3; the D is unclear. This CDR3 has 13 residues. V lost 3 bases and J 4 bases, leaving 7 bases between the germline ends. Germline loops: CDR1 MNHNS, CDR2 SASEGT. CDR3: CASSEVVGNTIYF. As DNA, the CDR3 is TGTGCCAGCAGTGAGGTAGTCGGAAACACCATATATTTT.

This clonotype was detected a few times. This chain's CDR3 is CASSDNSGSINEQFF. DNA for the CDR3: TGTGCCAGCAGCGATAATAGCGGGAGCATCAATGAGCAGTTCTTC. The chain joins TRBV4-2 to TRBJ2-1, with TRBD2 matching 9 bases. Germline-derived CDR1 and CDR2 are LGHNA and YNFKEQ. CDR3 length equals 15 residues. Losses at the gene ends were 5 bases for V and 6 bases for J; bases not matched to a gene: 8.

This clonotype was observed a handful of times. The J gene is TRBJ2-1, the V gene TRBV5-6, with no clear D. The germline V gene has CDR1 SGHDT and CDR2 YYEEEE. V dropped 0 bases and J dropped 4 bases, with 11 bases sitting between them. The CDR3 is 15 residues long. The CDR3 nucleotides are TGTGCCAGCAGCTTGGCAGGTCGGCTTTACAATGAGCAGTTCTTC. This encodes CASSLAGRLYNEQFF.

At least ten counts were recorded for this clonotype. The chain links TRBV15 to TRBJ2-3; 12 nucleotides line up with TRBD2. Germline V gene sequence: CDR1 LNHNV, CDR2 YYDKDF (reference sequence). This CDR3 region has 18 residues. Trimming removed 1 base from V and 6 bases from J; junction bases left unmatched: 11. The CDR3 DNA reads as TGTGCCACCAGCAGAGGCCTGAGGGCTAGCGGGAGGGCGGATACGCAGTATTTT. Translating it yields CATSRGLRASGRADTQYF. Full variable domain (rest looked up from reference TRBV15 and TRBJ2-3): DAMVIQNPRYQVTQFGKPVTLSCSQTLNHNVMYWYQQKSSQAPKLLFHYYDKDFNNEADTPDNFQSRRPNTSFCFLDIRSPGLGDTAMYLCATSRGLRASGRADTQYFGPGTRLTVL.

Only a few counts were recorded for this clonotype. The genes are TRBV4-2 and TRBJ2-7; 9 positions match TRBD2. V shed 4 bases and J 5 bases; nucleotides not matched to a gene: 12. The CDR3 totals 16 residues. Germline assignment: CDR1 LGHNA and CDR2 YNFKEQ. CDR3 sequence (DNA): TGTGCCAGCAGCCCCGCAGGCGGGAGGGCTATCGACGAGCAGTACTTC. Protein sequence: CASSPAGGRAIDEQYF.

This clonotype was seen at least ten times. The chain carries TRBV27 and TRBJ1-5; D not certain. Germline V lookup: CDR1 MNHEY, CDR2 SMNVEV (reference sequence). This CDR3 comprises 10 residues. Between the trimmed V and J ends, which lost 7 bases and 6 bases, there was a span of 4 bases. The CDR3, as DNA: TGTGCCAGCATTACTCAGCCCCAGCATTTT. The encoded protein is CASITQPQHF.

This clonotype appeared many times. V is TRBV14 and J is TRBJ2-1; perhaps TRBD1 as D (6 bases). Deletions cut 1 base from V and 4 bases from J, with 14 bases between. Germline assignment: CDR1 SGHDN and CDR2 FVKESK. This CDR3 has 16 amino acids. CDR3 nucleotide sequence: TGTGCCAGCAGCCAAGGCCCTCAGGGGCTGTACAATGAGCAGTTCTTC. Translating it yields CASSQGPQGLYNEQFF.

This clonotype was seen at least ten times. Here the CDR3 reads CSASRAGGGTDTQYF. As DNA, the CDR3 is TGCAGTGCTAGCCGCGCGGGAGGGGGCACAGATACGCAGTATTTT. The chain joins TRBV20-1 to TRBJ2-3; TRBD2 aligns across 9 bases. V was clipped by 3 bases and J by 1 base; unmatched bases: 5. Germline values: CDR1 DFQATT, CDR2 SNEGSKA (reference sequence). This CDR3 region has 15 residues.

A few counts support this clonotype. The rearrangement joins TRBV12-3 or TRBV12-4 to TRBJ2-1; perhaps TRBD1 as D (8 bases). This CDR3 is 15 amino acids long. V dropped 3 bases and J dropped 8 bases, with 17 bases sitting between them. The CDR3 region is CASSLSYRGGHEQFF. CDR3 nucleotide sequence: TGTGCCAGCAGTTTGTCATACAGGGGGGGACATGAGCAGTTCTTC.

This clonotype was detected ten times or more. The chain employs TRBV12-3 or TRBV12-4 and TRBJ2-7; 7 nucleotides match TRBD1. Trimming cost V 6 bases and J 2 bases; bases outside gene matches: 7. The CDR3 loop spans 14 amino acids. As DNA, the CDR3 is TGTGCCAGCAGCCCTACAGGGGTGGCCTACGAGCAGTACTTC. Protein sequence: CASSPTGVAYEQYF.

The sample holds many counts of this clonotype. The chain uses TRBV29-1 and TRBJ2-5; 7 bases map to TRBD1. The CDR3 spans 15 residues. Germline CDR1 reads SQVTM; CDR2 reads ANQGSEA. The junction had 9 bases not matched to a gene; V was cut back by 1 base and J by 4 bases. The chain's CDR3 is CSVEVTGLGGETQYF. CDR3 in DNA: TGCAGCGTTGAAGTGACAGGGCTGGGTGGAGAGACCCAGTACTTC.

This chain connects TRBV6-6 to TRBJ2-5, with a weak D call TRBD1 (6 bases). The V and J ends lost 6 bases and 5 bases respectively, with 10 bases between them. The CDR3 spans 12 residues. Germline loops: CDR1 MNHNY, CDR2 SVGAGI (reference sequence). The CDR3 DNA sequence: TGTGCCAGCAGACAGGGCAGGGAGACCCAGTACTTC. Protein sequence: CASRQGRETQYF.

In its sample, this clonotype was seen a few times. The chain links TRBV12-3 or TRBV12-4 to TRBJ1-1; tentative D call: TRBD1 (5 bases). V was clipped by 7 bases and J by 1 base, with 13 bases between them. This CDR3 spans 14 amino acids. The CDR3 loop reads CASNPPGANTEAFF. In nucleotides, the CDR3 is TGTGCCAGCAATCCCCCCGGGGCGAACACTGAAGCTTTCTTT.

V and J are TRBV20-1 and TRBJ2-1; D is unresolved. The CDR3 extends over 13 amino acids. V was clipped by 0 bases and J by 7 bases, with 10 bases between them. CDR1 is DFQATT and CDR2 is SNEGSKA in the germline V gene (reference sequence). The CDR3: CSARENQENEQFF. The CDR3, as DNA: TGCAGTGCTAGAGAGAATCAGGAGAATGAGCAGTTCTTC.

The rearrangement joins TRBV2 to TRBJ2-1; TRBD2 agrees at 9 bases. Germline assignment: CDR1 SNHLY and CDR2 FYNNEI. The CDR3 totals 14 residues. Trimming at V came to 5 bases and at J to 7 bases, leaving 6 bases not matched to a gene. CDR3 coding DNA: TGTGCCAGCAGTTCTAGCGGGACTGGGAATGAGCAGTTCTTC. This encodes CASSSSGTGNEQFF.

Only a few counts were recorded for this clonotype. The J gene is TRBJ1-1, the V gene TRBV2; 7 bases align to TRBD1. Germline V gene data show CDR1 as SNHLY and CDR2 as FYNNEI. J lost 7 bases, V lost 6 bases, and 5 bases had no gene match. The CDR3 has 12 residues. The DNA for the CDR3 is TGTGCCAGCAGGACAGGGAGGAATGAAGCTTTCTTT. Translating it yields CASRTGRNEAFF.

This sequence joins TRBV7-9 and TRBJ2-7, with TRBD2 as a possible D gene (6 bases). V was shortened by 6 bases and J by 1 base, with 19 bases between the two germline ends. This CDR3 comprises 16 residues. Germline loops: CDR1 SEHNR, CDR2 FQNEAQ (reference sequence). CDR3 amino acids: CASSPGIAEFSYEQYF. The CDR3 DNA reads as TGTGCCAGCAGTCCTGGGATAGCGGAATTTTCCTACGAGCAGTACTTC.

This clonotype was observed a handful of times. The CDR3 DNA sequence: TGCGCCAGCAGCCAAGTACTGGAGGGGTCCCAGCATTTT. The encoded protein is CASSQVLEGSQHF. The chain recombines TRBV4-1 with TRBJ1-5; D might be TRBD1 (5 bases). Germline V gene lookup returns CDR1 MGHRA and CDR2 YSYEKL. Trimming removed 1 base at V and 11 bases at J, with 12 bases between. The CDR3 runs 13 residues.

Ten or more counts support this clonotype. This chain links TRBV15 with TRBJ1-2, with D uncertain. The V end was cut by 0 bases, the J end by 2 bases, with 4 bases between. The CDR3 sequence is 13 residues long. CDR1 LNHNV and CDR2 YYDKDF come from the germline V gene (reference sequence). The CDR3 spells CATSREQNYGYTF. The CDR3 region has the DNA TGTGCCACCAGCAGAGAACAGAACTATGGCTACACCTTC.

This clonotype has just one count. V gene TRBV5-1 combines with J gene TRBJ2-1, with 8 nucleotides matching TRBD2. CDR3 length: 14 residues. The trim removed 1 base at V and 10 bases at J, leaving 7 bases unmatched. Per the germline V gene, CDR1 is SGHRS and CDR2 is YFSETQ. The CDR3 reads CASSLREGPLEQFF. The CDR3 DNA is TGCGCCAGCAGCTTGCGGGAGGGCCCATTGGAGCAGTTCTTC.

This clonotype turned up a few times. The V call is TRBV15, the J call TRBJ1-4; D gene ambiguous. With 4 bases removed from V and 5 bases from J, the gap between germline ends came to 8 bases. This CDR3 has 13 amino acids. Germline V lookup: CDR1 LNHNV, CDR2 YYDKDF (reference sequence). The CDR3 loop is CATSKKLNEKLFF. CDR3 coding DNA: TGTGCCACCAGCAAGAAGTTAAATGAAAAACTGTTTTTT.

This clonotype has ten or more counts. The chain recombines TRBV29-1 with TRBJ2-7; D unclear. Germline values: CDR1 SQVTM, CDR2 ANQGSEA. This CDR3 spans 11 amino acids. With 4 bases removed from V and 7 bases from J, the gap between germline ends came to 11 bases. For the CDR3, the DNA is TGCAGCGTTGTGAGGTCTTCGGAGCAGTACTTC. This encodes CSVVRSSEQYF.

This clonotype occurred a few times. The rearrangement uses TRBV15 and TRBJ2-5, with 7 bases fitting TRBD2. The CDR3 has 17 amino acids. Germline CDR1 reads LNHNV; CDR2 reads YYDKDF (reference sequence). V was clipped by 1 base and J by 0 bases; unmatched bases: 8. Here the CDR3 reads CATSRALTGGYQETQYF. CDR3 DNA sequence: TGTGCCACCAGCAGAGCCCTAACGGGAGGCTACCAAGAGACCCAGTACTTC.

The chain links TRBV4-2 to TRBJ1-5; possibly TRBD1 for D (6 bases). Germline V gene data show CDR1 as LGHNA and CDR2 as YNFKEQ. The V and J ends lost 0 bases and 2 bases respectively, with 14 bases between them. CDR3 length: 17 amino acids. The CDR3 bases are TGTGCCAGCAGCCAAGATGCTGGGGGCTTGCGCAATCAGCCCCAGCATTTT. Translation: CASSQDAGGLRNQPQHF.

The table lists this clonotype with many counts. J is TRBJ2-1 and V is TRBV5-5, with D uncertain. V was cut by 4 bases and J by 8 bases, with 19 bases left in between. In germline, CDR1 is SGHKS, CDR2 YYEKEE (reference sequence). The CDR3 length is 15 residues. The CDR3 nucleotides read TGTGCCAGCAGCCTCCTGGACGGTCTTCACGATGAGCAGTTCTTC. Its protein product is CASSLLDGLHDEQFF.

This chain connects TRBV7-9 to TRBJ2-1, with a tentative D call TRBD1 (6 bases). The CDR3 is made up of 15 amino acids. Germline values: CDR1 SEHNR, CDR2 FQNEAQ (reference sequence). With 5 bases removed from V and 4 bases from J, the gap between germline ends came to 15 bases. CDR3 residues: CASSPGAPTYNEQFF. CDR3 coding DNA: TGTGCCAGCAGCCCAGGGGCCCCCACTTACAATGAGCAGTTCTTC. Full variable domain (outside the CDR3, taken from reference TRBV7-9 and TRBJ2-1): DTGVSQNPRHKITKRGQNVTFRCDPISEHNRLYWYRQTLGQGPEFLTYFQNEAQLEKSRLLSDRFSAERPKGSFSTLEIQRTEQGDSAMYLCASSPGAPTYNEQFFGPGTRLTVL.

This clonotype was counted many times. DNA for the CDR3: TGCAGTGCTAGGGGGGACACGAACACCGGGGAGCTGTTTTTT. Its protein is CSARGDTNTGELFF. V gene TRBV20-1 combines with J gene TRBJ2-2; D is perhaps TRBD1 (6 bases). The CDR3 extends over 14 amino acids. Germline CDR1 is DFQATT and CDR2 is SNEGSKA (reference sequence). V dropped 3 bases and J dropped 0 bases, with 8 bases sitting between them.

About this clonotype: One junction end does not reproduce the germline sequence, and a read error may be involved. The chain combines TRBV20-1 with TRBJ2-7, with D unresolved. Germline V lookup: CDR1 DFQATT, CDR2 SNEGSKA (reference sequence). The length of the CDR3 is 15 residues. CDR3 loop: CCARVPGFGPYEQYF. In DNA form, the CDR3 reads TGCTGTGCTAGAGTTCCGGGTTTTGGACCCTACGAGCAGTACTTC.

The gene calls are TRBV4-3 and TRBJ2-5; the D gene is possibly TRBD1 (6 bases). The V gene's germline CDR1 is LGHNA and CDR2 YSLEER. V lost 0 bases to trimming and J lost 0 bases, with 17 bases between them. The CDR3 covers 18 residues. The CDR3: CASSQEVGDKPDQETQYF. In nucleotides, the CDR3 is TGCGCCAGCAGCCAAGAGGTCGGGGACAAGCCTGACCAAGAGACCCAGTACTTC.

DNA of the CDR3: TGTGCCAGCAGCCACAGGGGTACGAATGAAAAACTGTTTTTT. Encoded protein: CASSHRGTNEKLFF. The chain is built from TRBV6-1 and TRBJ1-4, with 7 bases lining up with TRBD1. Germline CDR1 and CDR2: MNHNS and SASEGT. The length of the CDR3 is 14 residues. The ends lost 6 bases at V and 5 bases at J; junction bases unmatched: 6.